This passage covers 15 T cell receptor beta chains from one sample sequenced in a study of T cell repertoires in cytomegalovirus infection. TCRdb analysed the reads with MiXCR anew, one entry per CDR3 protein. The repertoire holds around 450,000 distinct CDR3 sequences, with approximately 33% as singletons. The sample consisted of PBMCs. The receptors were sampled from a human donor in good health (CMV status not recorded). Some clones in this sample may be carry-over from other donors' samples.

V and J are TRBV6-6 and TRBJ1-1, with a tentative D call TRBD1 (5 bases). The CDR3 sequence is 13 residues long. CDR1 and CDR2 from the germline V gene are MNHNY and SVGAGI (reference sequence). Trimming took off 6 bases at V and 3 bases at J, with 11 bases between the two ends. This CDR3 reads CASRVGGDTEAFF. The CDR3 bases are TGTGCCAGCAGAGTGGGGGGGGACACTGAAGCTTTCTTT.

This chain joins TRBV28 and TRBJ1-6, with D perhaps TRBD1 (5 bases). Trimming shortened V by 8 bases and J by 7 bases, and 24 bases separated the two germline ends. CDR1 MDHEN and CDR2 SYDVKM come from the germline V gene. This CDR3 region has 17 residues. The CDR3 region has the DNA TGTGCCAGCTACAGTTTACGAAGTACAGGCGCGAATTCACCCCTCCACTTT. This gives the protein CASYSLRSTGANSPLHF.

In this sample, this clonotype turned up a few times. This chain links TRBV12-3 or TRBV12-4 with TRBJ1-6; no clear D. This CDR3 region has 14 residues. Trimming removed 5 bases at V and 4 bases at J, with 9 bases between. Written as DNA, the CDR3 is TGTGCCAGCAGTGAGAGGCTTTATAATTCACCCCTCCACTTT. Its translation is CASSERLYNSPLHF.

This clonotype was observed a handful of times. One junction end disagrees with the germline gene, perhaps due to a read error. V is TRBV7-4 and J is TRBJ1-2, with unresolved D. Germline values: CDR1 SGHVT, CDR2 SQSDAQ. This CDR3 has 15 residues. In DNA, the CDR3 is TGTGCCAGCAGCCTAGCAGCCGGAGGCCCCTATGGCTACACCTTC. The encoded protein is CASSLAAGGPYGYTF.

This clonotype was counted many times. The genes are TRBV7-9 and TRBJ2-1; possible D gene TRBD1, 5 bases. This CDR3 region has 14 residues. CDR1 and CDR2 from the germline V gene are SEHNR and FQNEAQ (reference sequence). Deletions cut 2 bases from V and 6 bases from J, with 11 bases between. The CDR3 DNA follows: TGTGCCAGCAGCTTAAGGGGCCTCGTCAATGAGCAGTTCTTC. This codes for CASSLRGLVNEQFF.

This sequence joins TRBV27 and TRBJ2-1, with D perhaps TRBD2 (5 bases). The germline V gene has CDR1 MNHEY and CDR2 SMNVEV (reference sequence). Deletions cut 6 bases from V and 3 bases from J, with 21 bases between. The CDR3 consists of 17 residues. The CDR3 is CASSPNQIAGNYNEQFF. The CDR3 bases are TGTGCCAGCAGCCCTAACCAAATCGCGGGCAACTACAATGAGCAGTTCTTC.

In this sample, this clonotype turned up a few times. The chain couples TRBV6-2 or TRBV6-3 to TRBJ1-5; D might be TRBD1 (6 bases). Looked up from germline, CDR1 is MNHEY and CDR2 is SVGEGT. The CDR3 covers 13 residues. Trimming removed 8 bases from V and 3 bases from J, with 11 bases in between. The CDR3 region is CASADRFNQPQHF. The CDR3 DNA reads TGTGCCAGCGCGGACAGATTCAATCAGCCCCAGCATTTT.

Many counts were recorded for this clonotype. J is TRBJ1-1 and V is TRBV7-8; D not resolved. This CDR3 spans 11 amino acids. Germline CDR1 is SGHVS and CDR2 is FQNEAQ. Trimming cost V 2 bases and J 8 bases, with 6 bases left between them. CDR3 nucleotides: TGTGCCAGCAGCTTAAACGGCGAAGCTTTCTTT. Its translation: CASSLNGEAFF.

The sample holds a few counts of this clonotype. The genes are TRBV12-3 or TRBV12-4 and TRBJ1-4; D is unclear. This CDR3 contains 14 residues. V lost 5 bases, J lost 8 bases, and 15 bases lay in between. The CDR3 coding sequence is TGTGCCAGCAGTACCCCCGAAGGTCGAGAAAAACTGTTTTTT. Translated, it gives CASSTPEGREKLFF.

This clonotype was detected only a few times. The chain employs TRBV29-1 and TRBJ2-5, with a weak D call TRBD2 (6 bases). The CDR3 length is 17 residues. The V gene's germline CDR1 is SQVTM and CDR2 ANQGSEA. The ends were cut back, 2 bases at V and 2 bases at J, with 21 bases in the middle. CDR3 bases: TGCAGCGTTGAACTTGCTCTGGGGGGAAGGGGTCAAGAGACCCAGTACTTC. Translating it yields CSVELALGGRGQETQYF.

This clonotype was detected many times. The chain joins TRBV7-2 to TRBJ1-1; D is possibly TRBD1 (5 bases). Germline CDR1 and CDR2: SGHTA and FQGNSA. This CDR3 region has 14 residues. Trimming removed 5 bases at V and 4 bases at J, with 14 bases between. This CDR3 reads CASSHPGQGTEAFF. The CDR3 nucleotides read TGTGCCAGCAGCCACCCCGGTCAGGGCACTGAAGCTTTCTTT.

This clonotype has just a few counts. The chain is built from TRBV28 and TRBJ1-6; the D is unclear. The CDR3 extends over 13 amino acids. Trimming took 7 bases from V and 7 from J, leaving 11 bases between them. Per the germline V gene, CDR1 is MDHEN and CDR2 is SYDVKM. This CDR3 reads CASKLIENSPLHF. In nucleotides, the CDR3 is TGTGCCAGCAAACTAATAGAGAATTCACCCCTCCACTTT.

The chain combines TRBV25-1 with TRBJ2-3; 11 nucleotides align to TRBD2. The V segment lost 6 bases and the J segment 2 bases; nucleotides outside the gene matches: 7. The CDR3 covers 16 residues. The V gene's germline CDR1 is MGHDK and CDR2 SYGVNS. CDR3 amino acids: CASSLRLAGITDTQYF. The CDR3 nucleotides read TGTGCCAGCAGCCTTAGACTAGCGGGGATCACAGATACGCAGTATTTT.

This clonotype was counted once. At one end the junction does not follow the germline gene, possibly because of a read error. The rearrangement uses TRBV7-8 and TRBJ2-7; possibly TRBD1 or TRBD2 for D (5 bases each). There are 16 residues in the CDR3. The germline V gene encodes CDR1 SGHVS and CDR2 FQNEAQ. For the CDR3, the DNA is TGTGCCAGCAGCTTACAAGGGCAGGGCCTTGACTACGAGCCGTCCTTC. Its protein is CASSLQGQGLDYEPSF.

The gene calls are TRBV19 and TRBJ2-1; the D gene is possibly TRBD2 (5 bases). The CDR3 spans 14 residues. CDR1 and CDR2 from the germline V gene are LNHDA and SQIVND (reference sequence). Trimming pared 7 bases from V and 6 bases from J, leaving 16 bases between. This CDR3 is CASTPVGVGNEQFF. The CDR3 bases are TGTGCCAGTACCCCGGTGGGAGTAGGCAATGAGCAGTTCTTC. Together with reference TRBV19 and TRBJ2-1, the CDR3 gives the full variable domain: DGGITQSPKYLFRKEGQNVTLSCEQNLNHDAMYWYRQDPGQGLRLIYYSQIVNDFQKGDIAEGYSVSREKKESFPLTVTSAQKNPTAFYLCASTPVGVGNEQFFGPGTRLTVL.